The TCR beta chain under discussion was sequenced for a study of blood T cell repertoires in COVID-19. Study-wide background: COVID-19 samples collected from the United States, Italy and Spain covered acute and convalescent phases. From T cells, B-cell-depleted T cells, or PBMCs came the material, which was cDNA or gDNA.

The CDR3 loop spans 16 amino acids. Trimming cost V 2 bases and J 5 bases; bases outside gene matches: 8. In germline, CDR1 is GTSNPN, CDR2 SVGIG (reference sequence). How the authors handled the data: Amplification from reference gene primers served as the basis for estimated nucleated cell counts. This table comes from immunoSEQ multiplex PCR, and its TCRdb copy is limited to in-frame clones, with some not included. V, J and clone size were drawn from that table, and D and trimming were deduced from the DNA. The table includes fewer than 250,000 clones, 84% detected once. The receptor's source is a man in his thirties or forties with active or convalescent COVID-19. Material: peripheral blood. The chain joins TRBV30 to TRBJ1-3; 11 positions agree with TRBD1. The CDR3 region is CAWSTPGQGARNTIYF. CDR3 coding DNA: TGTGCCTGGAGTACCCCCGGACAGGGGGCTAGAAACACCATATATTTT.